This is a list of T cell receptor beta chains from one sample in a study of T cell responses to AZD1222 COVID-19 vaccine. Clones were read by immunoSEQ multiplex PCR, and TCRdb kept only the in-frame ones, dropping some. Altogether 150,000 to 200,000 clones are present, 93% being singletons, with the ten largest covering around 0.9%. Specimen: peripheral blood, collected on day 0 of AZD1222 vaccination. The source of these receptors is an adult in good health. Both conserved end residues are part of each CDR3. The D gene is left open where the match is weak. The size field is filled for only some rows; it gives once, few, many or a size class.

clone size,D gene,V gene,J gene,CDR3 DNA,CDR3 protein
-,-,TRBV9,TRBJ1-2,TGTGCCAGCAGCGGATACTATGGCTACACCTTC,CASSGYYGYTF
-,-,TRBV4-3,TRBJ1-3,TGCGCCAGCAGCCAATCGTGGGGATCCTCTGGAAACACCATATATTTT,CASSQSWGSSGNTIYF
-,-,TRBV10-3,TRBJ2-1,TGTGCCATCAGTGGCAGGCACAATGAGCAGTTCTTC,CAISGRHNEQFF
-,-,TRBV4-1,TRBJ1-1,TGCGCCAGCAGCCAAGAGGGGGGACAAGGGACTGAAGCTTTCTTT,CASSQEGGQGTEAFF
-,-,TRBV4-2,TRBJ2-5,TGTGCCAGCAGCCAACTTGCGACTAAATACCAAGAGACCCAGTACTTC,CASSQLATKYQETQYF
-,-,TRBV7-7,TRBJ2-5,TGTGCTAGCAGCTCACGGGACGGCTGGGGAGAGACCCAGTACTTC,CASSSRDGWGETQYF
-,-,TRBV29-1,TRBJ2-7,TGCAGCGTTGAAGGCGGAGGGTTATACGAGCAGTACTTC,CSVEGGGLYEQYF
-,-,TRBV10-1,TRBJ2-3,TGCGCCAGCAGTCTTCAACCGGGTCTTGACACAGATACGCAGTATTTT,CASSLQPGLDTDTQYF
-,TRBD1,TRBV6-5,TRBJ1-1,TGTGCCAGCAGTCTGACAGGGGGTACTGAAGCTTTCTTT,CASSLTGGTEAFF
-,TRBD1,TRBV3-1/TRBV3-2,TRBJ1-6,TGTGCCAGCAGCCGTACACCGGGACAGTTCGTTTTT,CASSRTPGQFVF
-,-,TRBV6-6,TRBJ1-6,TGTGCCAGCAGTTACGTGGTTACGGATTCACCCCTCCACTTT,CASSYVVTDSPLHF
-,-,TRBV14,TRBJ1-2,TGTGCCAGCAGCCCCAGGTGGGGTTCAGGGGAGCGCTATGGCTACACCTTC,CASSPRWGSGERYGYTF
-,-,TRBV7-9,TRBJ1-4,TGTGCCAGCAGCTTACATGCAACTAATGAAAAACTGTTTTTT,CASSLHATNEKLFF
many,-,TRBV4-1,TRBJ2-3,TGCGCCAGCAGCCTACAAGGCACAGATACGCAGTATTTT,CASSLQGTDTQYF
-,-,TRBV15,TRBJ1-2,TGTGCCACCAGAGACAAACCGAGGGGTGGCTACACCTTC,CATRDKPRGGYTF
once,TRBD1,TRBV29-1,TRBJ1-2,TGCAGCGTTGTTCCGGCGACGACAGGGTACGGGTATGGCTACACCTTC,CSVVPATTGYGYGYTF
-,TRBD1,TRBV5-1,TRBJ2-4,TGCGCCAGCAGCTTGAGGACAGGGAACATTCAGTACTTC,CASSLRTGNIQYF
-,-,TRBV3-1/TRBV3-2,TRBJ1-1,TGTGCCAGCAGCCCGGCCCTGGGCACTGAAGCTTTCTTT,CASSPALGTEAFF
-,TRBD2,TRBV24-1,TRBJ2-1,TGTGCCACCAGCCCCGGGACTAGCGGGGGAAGTGAGCAGTTCTTC,CATSPGTSGGSEQFF
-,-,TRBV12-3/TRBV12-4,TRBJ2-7,TGTGCCACAACCCCCCCAGAGACCTACGAGCAGTACTTC,CATTPPETYEQYF
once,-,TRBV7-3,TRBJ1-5,TGTGCCAGCAGCTTGACAGAAAATCAGCCCCAGCATTTT,CASSLTENQPQHF
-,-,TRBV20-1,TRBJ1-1,TGCAGTGCTATAGAGAACACTGAAGCTTTCTTT,CSAIENTEAFF
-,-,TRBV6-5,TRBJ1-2,TGTGCCAGCAGCCGGGGGAGATTTAACTATGGCTACACCTTC,CASSRGRFNYGYTF
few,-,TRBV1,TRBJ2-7,TGCACCAGCAACCATGTCGCGGGGACCTACGAGCAGTACTTC,CTSNHVAGTYEQYF
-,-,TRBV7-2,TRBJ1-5,TGTGCCAGCAGCTTGCTCGGGCGGGATCAGCCCCAGCATTTT,CASSLLGRDQPQHF
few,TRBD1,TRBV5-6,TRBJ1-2,TGTGCCAGCAGCAGCTGGACAGGGGACGATGGCTACACCTTC,CASSSWTGDDGYTF
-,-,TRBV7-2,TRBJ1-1,TGTGCCAGCAGCCCGGGTCGCATTGAAGCTTTCTTT,CASSPGRIEAFF
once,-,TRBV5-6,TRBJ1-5,TGTGCCAGCAGCTTGACCAGGGGCTCGATGTATGGCAATCAGCCCCAGCATTTT,CASSLTRGSMYGNQPQHF
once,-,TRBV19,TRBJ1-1,TGTGCCAGTAGTATAGGTCGACAGGCTGAAGCTTTCTTT,CASSIGRQAEAFF
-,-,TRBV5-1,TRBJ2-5,TGCGCCAGCAGCTTGGGGAGACAGCCACAATGGGGGACCCAGTACTTC,CASSLGRQPQWGTQYF
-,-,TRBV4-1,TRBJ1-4,TGCGCCAGCAGCCAGATCGGGGTTAATGAAAAACTGTTTTTT,CASSQIGVNEKLFF
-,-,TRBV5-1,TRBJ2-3,TGCGCCAGCAGCCTCCTCAGCCGGAATGCAGATACGCAGTATTTT,CASSLLSRNADTQYF
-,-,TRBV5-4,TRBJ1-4,TGTGCCAGCAGTTCGGACCCGTCCGAAAAACTGTTTTTT,CASSSDPSEKLFF
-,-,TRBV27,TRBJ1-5,TGTGCCAGCAGTCTTCGGGTAGGCAATCAGCCCCAGCATTTT,CASSLRVGNQPQHF
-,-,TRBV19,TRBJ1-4,TGTGCCAGTAGTACTTCAGGGCGAACTAATGAAAAACTGTTTTTT,CASSTSGRTNEKLFF
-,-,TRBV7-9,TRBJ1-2,TGTGCCAGCAGCTATAGGGAAAACTATGGCTACACCTTC,CASSYRENYGYTF
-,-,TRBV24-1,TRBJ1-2,TGTGCCACCAGTGATAAAACAGGGCTTGGCTACACCTTC,CATSDKTGLGYTF
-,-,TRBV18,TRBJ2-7,TGTGCCAGCTCACCCCGAGAGGGGCGATTGGGCGAGCAGTACTTC,CASSPREGRLGEQYF
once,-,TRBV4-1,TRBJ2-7,TGCGCCAGCAGCCATGCCGGGGGGCCGGGGCAAGAGCAGTACTTC,CASSHAGGPGQEQYF
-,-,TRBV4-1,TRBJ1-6,TGCGCCAGCAGCCAATTACAGGTTGTAGGTTCACCCCTCCACTTT,CASSQLQVVGSPLHF
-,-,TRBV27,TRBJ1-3,TGTGCCAGCAGTTTACAGGGTCACTCTGGAAACACCATATATTTT,CASSLQGHSGNTIYF
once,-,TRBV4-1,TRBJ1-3,TGCGCCAGCAGCCAACCAGCGGTGGGAAACACCATATATTTT,CASSQPAVGNTIYF
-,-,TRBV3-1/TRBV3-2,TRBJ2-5,TGTGCCAGCAGCGCGGAAGGTTCTATCGAGACCCAGTACTTC,CASSAEGSIETQYF
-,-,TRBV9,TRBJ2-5,TGTGCCAGCAGCCTACGACCCCAAGAGACCCAGTACTTC,CASSLRPQETQYF
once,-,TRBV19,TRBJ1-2,TGTGCCAGTAAGGGTGTAAGGGCGCGAATTAATGGCTACACCTTC,CASKGVRARINGYTF
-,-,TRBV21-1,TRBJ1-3,TGTGCCAGCAGCTTATCCAGGGTGGCTGGAAACACCATATATTTT,CASSLSRVAGNTIYF
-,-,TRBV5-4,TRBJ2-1,TGTGCCAGCAGCGTCGACAGAAACAATGAGCAGTTCTTC,CASSVDRNNEQFF
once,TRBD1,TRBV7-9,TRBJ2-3,TGTGCCAGCATCCCGGGACAGGGGACAGATACGCAGTATTTT,CASIPGQGTDTQYF
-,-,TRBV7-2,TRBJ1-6,TGTGCCAGCAGCCTCGATTGGGGGGGGAATTCACCCCTCCACTTT,CASSLDWGGNSPLHF
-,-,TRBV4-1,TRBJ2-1,TGCGCCAGCAGCCTGGGTGAGTCTTTCTCCTACAATGAGCAGTTCTTC,CASSLGESFSYNEQFF
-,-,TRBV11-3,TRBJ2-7,TGTGCCAGCAGCTTAGAGGTGATGGGGACAACCTACGAGCAGTACTTC,CASSLEVMGTTYEQYF
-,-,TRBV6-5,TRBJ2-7,TGTGCCAGCAGATCTAGGAGCCGAAAAGCCTACGAGCAGTACTTC,CASRSRSRKAYEQYF
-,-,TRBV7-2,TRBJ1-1,TGTGCCAGCAGCTTAAGACAGAACACTGAAGCTTTCTTT,CASSLRQNTEAFF
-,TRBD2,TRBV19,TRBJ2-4,TGTGCCAGTAGTTATAGCGGGCAAAACATTCAGTACTTC,CASSYSGQNIQYF
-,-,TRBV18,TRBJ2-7,TGTGCCAGCTCACCGAGGGATGGGACCTACGAGCAGTACTTC,CASSPRDGTYEQYF
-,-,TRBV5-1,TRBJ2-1,TGCGCCAGCAGCCCGAACCCACAGGGACGCGAGCAGTTCTTC,CASSPNPQGREQFF
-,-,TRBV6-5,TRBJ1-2,TGTGCCAGCAGTCGGGACGCCCTGGGATATGGCTACACCTTC,CASSRDALGYGYTF
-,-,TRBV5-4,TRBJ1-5,TGTGCCAGCAGCTTCCTCCCGGGCCCGAATTCTTATAGCAATCAGCCCCAGCATTTT,CASSFLPGPNSYSNQPQHF